This TCR beta chain was identified during a study of T cells in Graves' hyperthyroidism and ophthalmopathy. Study details: Specimen type is peripheral blood, collected at initial diagnosis prior to any treatment.

This clonotype was seen only a few times. Trimming took 0 bases from V and 8 from J, leaving 8 bases between them. This CDR3 contains 13 residues. CDR1 SGHRS and CDR2 YFSETQ come from the germline V gene. Amplified TCR beta CDR3 regions came from RNA transcripts. The HTBI primer set was used in a first-round RT-PCR of the TCR CDR3. TCRdb called the multiplex PCR reads again in MiXCR, with one record for every CDR3 protein. The sample has approximately 740,000 distinct CDR3 sequences, approximately 15% seen once. The PBMCs were sourced from fresh peripheral blood (less than 11 ml). The TCR originated in a woman younger than 35 with Graves' hyperthyroidism. The chain joins TRBV5-1 to TRBJ2-2; no reliable D call. Material for sequencing was blood. The DNA for the CDR3 is TGCGCCAGCAGCTTGGCCTTCGGAGGGGAGCTGTTTTTT. Protein: CASSLAFGGELFF.